Shown below are 18 T cell receptor beta chains from a single sample sequenced in a study of radiotherapy plus CTLA-4 blockade in lung cancer. The protocol was immunoSEQ multiplex PCR, while the TCRdb copy is restricted to in-frame clones and leaves out a portion. Here the sample spans roughly 45,000 clones, roughly 60% being singletons. The starting material was peripheral blood, obtained from a patient treated with radiotherapy plus ipilimumab. The source of these receptors is a human donor with non-small cell lung cancer who had a partial response to radiotherapy plus ipilimumab.

The CDR3 sequence is CASQDRASGPLHF. The DNA of the CDR3 is TGTGCCAGCCAGGACAGGGCCTCAGGTCCCCTCCACTTT. The chain uses TRBV6-1 and TRBJ1-6, with TRBD1 matching over 8 bases. In germline, CDR1 is MNHNS, CDR2 SASEGT. V shed 8 bases and J 13 bases; nucleotides not matched to a gene: 10. CDR3 size: 13 residues.

J is TRBJ2-7 and V is TRBV21-1; the tabulated D call, TRBD2, remains unverified against the DNA. TRBV21-1 is a listed pseudogene. The CDR3 extends over 14 amino acids. CDR3 loop: CASSKVSSSYEQYF. CDR3 in DNA: TGTGCCAGCAGCAAAGTATCTAGCTCCTACGAGCAGTACTTC.

The table lists this clone with a few counts. The chain couples TRBV7-2 to TRBJ1-6; D gene ambiguous. The germline CDR1 and CDR2 sequences are SGHTA and FQGNSA. The CDR3 is 17 amino acids. V gave up 5 bases and J gave up 0 bases, with 14 bases separating them. The CDR3 bases are TGTGCCAGCAGCACTCGGGGTGGCAGCTCCTATAATTCACCCCTCCACTTT. Translation gives CASSTRGGSSYNSPLHF.

J is TRBJ2-1 and V is TRBV29-1; 8 bases map to TRBD1. The V gene end was trimmed by 1 base and the J gene end by 11 bases; junction bases not matched to a gene: 22. Germline CDR1 reads SQVTM; CDR2 reads ANQGSEA. This CDR3 is built from 18 residues. CDR3 DNA sequence: TGCAGCGTTGAAGGGCCTGGACAGGGCAATCGGTGGGATATGAAGCAGTTCTTC. This encodes CSVEGPGQGNRWDMKQFF.

In this sample, this clone turned up once. V usage is TRBV5-1 and J usage is TRBJ1-1; D possibly corresponds to TRBD1 (6 bases). CDR3 length: 12 residues. Germline V gene sequence: CDR1 SGHRS, CDR2 YFSETQ. V dropped 5 bases and J dropped 7 bases, with 12 bases sitting between them. CDR3 nucleotides: TGCGCCAGCAGAAAAGACAGGCTTGAAGCTTTCTTT. Translation: CASRKDRLEAFF. Using reference TRBV5-1 and TRBJ1-1 for the parts outside the CDR3, the full variable domain is KAGVTQTPRYLIKTRGQQVTLSCSPISGHRSVSWYQQTPGQGLQFLFEYFSETQRNKGNFPGRFSGRQFSNSRSEMNVSTLELGDSALYLCASRKDRLEAFFGQGTRLTVV.

This sequence joins TRBV5-1 and TRBJ2-1, with 9 bases identical to TRBD1. CDR1 is SGHRS, CDR2 YFSETQ, per germline. With 0 bases clipped from V and 5 bases from J, the junction kept 6 bases outside the gene matches. CDR3 size: 16 residues. The DNA of the CDR3 is TGCGCCAGCAGCTTGGTGACAGGGGGTGGGAACAATGAGCAGTTCTTC. This gives the protein CASSLVTGGGNNEQFF.

V is TRBV10-3 and J is TRBJ1-2; 10 positions match TRBD1. Germline-derived CDR1 and CDR2 are ENHRY and SYGVKD. There are 14 residues in the CDR3. Trimming at V came to 11 bases and at J to 6 bases, leaving 12 bases not matched to a gene. In DNA form, the CDR3 reads TGTGCCTCCGGACAGGGGGGTGATATCGATGGCTACACCTTC. It yields the protein CASGQGGDIDGYTF.

The sample holds a few counts of this clone. The chain combines TRBV11-2 with TRBJ1-1; D gene uncertain. The ends were cut back, 3 bases at V and 4 bases at J, with 9 bases in the middle. CDR3 length: 13 amino acids. The germline gives CDR1 SGHAT, CDR2 FQNNGV. The DNA of the CDR3 is TGTGCCAGCAGCTTGAACAGAATCACTGAAGCTTTCTTT. Protein product: CASSLNRITEAFF.

As to this clone: This sample includes further DNA sequences coding for the same CDR3. The chain employs TRBV6-1 and TRBJ1-2; 7 nucleotides agree with TRBD1. CDR3 length: 13 residues. V shed 5 bases, J shed 3 bases, and the junction held 3 bases outside the gene matches. Germline V gene sequence: CDR1 MNHNS, CDR2 SASEGT. The CDR3 nucleotides are TGTGCCAGCAGTTTAACAGGGGACTATGGCTACACCTTC. This translates into CASSLTGDYGYTF.

The chain couples TRBV5-4 to TRBJ2-5, with 8 bases aligning to TRBD2. The CDR3 is made up of 16 amino acids. Looked up from germline, CDR1 is SGHNT and CDR2 is YYREEE (reference sequence). Trimming removed 0 bases from V and 4 bases from J; junction bases left unmatched: 8. The CDR3 sequence: CASSLVLAGRGETQYF. In DNA form, the CDR3 reads TGTGCCAGCAGCTTGGTTTTAGCGGGACGGGGAGAGACCCAGTACTTC.

This clone appeared a few times. The chain recombines TRBV7-2 with TRBJ1-2; 11 bases line up with TRBD1. The V and J ends lost 6 bases and 8 bases, in that order; junction bases with no gene match: 23. Germline CDR1 and CDR2: SGHTA and FQGNSA. The CDR3 runs 19 residues. The CDR3 DNA is TGTGCCAGCAGTCTGTTTGACCGGGACAGGGGGAATAGGTTAAGGGGCTACACCTTC. This gives the protein CASSLFDRDRGNRLRGYTF.

This clone was seen many times. This chain links TRBV7-9 with TRBJ1-1, with TRBD1 matching over 7 bases. Unmatched junction bases numbered 5, after V lost 1 base and J lost 3 bases. The CDR3 has 15 amino acids. Germline V gene lookup returns CDR1 SEHNR and CDR2 FQNEAQ (reference sequence). CDR3 region: CASSLGQGEDTEAFF. The DNA for the CDR3 is TGTGCCAGCAGCTTAGGTCAGGGGGAGGACACTGAAGCTTTCTTT. Drawing the rest from reference TRBV7-9 and TRBJ1-1, the complete variable domain is DTGVSQNPRHKITKRGQNVTFRCDPISEHNRLYWYRQTLGQGPEFLTYFQNEAQLEKSRLLSDRFSAERPKGSFSTLEIQRTEQGDSAMYLCASSLGQGEDTEAFFGQGTRLTVV.

Comments on this clone: Other DNA sequences in this sample translate to the same CDR3. This rearrangement joins TRBV9 to TRBJ2-7, with 12 positions matching TRBD2. The CDR3 covers 15 residues. CDR1 and CDR2 (germline): SGDLS, YYNGEE. V lost 0 bases, J lost 4 bases, and 2 bases stayed unmatched. CDR3 amino acids: CASSVAGTSGYEQYF. CDR3 coding DNA: TGTGCCAGCAGCGTAGCCGGGACTAGCGGGTACGAGCAGTACTTC.

This clone was detected many times. This chain connects TRBV2 to TRBJ1-5; 7 bases align to TRBD1. Germline assignment: CDR1 SNHLY and CDR2 FYNNEI. With 5 bases clipped from V and 4 bases from J, the junction kept 2 bases outside the gene matches. The CDR3 spans 13 residues. The CDR3 DNA reads TGTGCCAGCAGTTCACAGGGGAATCAGCCCCAGCATTTT. As protein: CASSSQGNQPQHF.

The V and J genes are TRBV6-5 and TRBJ2-5; TRBD2 aligns across 8 bases. The CDR3 contains 13 residues. CDR1 is MNHEY and CDR2 is SVGAGI in the germline V gene. The V gene end was trimmed by 8 bases and the J gene end by 3 bases; junction bases not matched to a gene: 5. As DNA, the CDR3 is TGTGCCAGCCGGGGGGGCGGAAAAGAGACCCAGTACTTC. This codes for CASRGGGKETQYF.

The chain links TRBV6-6 to TRBJ2-3, with 8 bases identical to TRBD2. Losses at the gene ends were 5 bases for V and 1 base for J; bases not matched to a gene: 2. From germline, CDR1 is MNHNY and CDR2 SVGAGI (reference sequence). The length of the CDR3 is 14 residues. This CDR3 is CASSLSGGTDTQYF. Written as DNA, the CDR3 is TGTGCCAGCAGTCTTAGCGGGGGCACAGATACGCAGTATTTT.

The rearrangement joins TRBV6-6 to TRBJ1-3, with D hard to call. Between the trimmed V and J ends, which lost 0 bases and 3 bases, there was a span of 9 bases. In germline, CDR1 is MNHNY, CDR2 SVGAGI (reference sequence). CDR3 length: 15 residues. In DNA, the CDR3 is TGTGCCAGCAGTTACTCGGAGGGAGGTGGAAACACCATATATTTT. Encoded protein: CASSYSEGGGNTIYF.

This sequence joins TRBV6-6 and TRBJ2-5, with TRBD2 matching over 12 bases. Germline V gives CDR1 MNHNY, CDR2 SVGAGI (reference sequence). This CDR3 spans 15 amino acids. V shed 8 bases and J 5 bases; nucleotides not matched to a gene: 9. The CDR3, as DNA: TGTGCCAGCGGGCTAGCGGGAGGGGAGCTGGAGACCCAGTACTTC. Translated: CASGLAGGELETQYF.